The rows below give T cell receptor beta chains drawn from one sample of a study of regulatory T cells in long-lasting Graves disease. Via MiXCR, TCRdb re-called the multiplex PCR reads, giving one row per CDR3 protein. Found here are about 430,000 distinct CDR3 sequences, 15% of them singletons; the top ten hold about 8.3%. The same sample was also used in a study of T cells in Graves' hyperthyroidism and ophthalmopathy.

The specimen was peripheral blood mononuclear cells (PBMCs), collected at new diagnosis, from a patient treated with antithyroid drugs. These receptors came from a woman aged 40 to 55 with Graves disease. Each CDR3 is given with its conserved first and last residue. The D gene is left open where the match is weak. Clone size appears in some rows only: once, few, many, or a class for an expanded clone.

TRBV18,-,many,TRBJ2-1,TGTGCCAGCTCACTCGTTATAGACTACAATGAGCAGTTCTTC,CASSLVIDYNEQFF
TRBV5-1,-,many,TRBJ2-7,TGCGCCAGCAGCTTGCCGGGGGCCCGCGAGCAGTACTTC,CASSLPGAREQYF
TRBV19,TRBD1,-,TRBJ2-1,TGTGCCAGTAGTATTGGACAGGGAGATGAGCAGTTCTTC,CASSIGQGDEQFF
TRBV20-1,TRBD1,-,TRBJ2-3,TGCAGTGCTATGGACAGGGGGCGCGGGACAGATACGCAGTATTTT,CSAMDRGRGTDTQYF
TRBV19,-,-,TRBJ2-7,TGTGCCAGTAGCCCGGAGGACCGCCCCGAAAGACCCTACGAGCAGTACTTC,CASSPEDRPERPYEQYF
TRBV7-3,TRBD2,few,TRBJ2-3,TGTGCCAGCATCTTAGGACTAGCGGATTACACAGATACGCAGTATTTT,CASILGLADYTDTQYF
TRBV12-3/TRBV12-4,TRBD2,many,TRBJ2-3,TGTGCCAGCAGTTCGCTAGCGGGAGGGCCCTTTACAGATACGCAGTATTTT,CASSSLAGGPFTDTQYF
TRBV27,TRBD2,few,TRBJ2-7,TGTGCCAGCAGTCCGCTGGGACTAGCAGTCTCCTACGAGCAGTACTTC,CASSPLGLAVSYEQYF
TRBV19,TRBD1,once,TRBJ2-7,TGTGCCAGTAGTAATCAGGGGGCAAACTACGAGCAGTACTTC,CASSNQGANYEQYF
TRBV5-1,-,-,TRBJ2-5,TGCGCCAGCAGCTTGGGAGGCGGGGCCCAAGAGACCCAGTACTTC,CASSLGGGAQETQYF
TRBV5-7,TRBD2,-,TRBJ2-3,TGTGCCAGCAGCTTGACTAGCGGGAGGCCGGTGGCTAGTACAGATACGCAGTATTTT,CASSLTSGRPVASTDTQYF
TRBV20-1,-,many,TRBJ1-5,TGCAGTGCCCTAGAGGGGGGTGCGGGGGCAGGTCAGCCCCAGCATTTT,CSALEGGAGAGQPQHF
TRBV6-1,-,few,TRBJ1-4,TGTGCCAGTGCCCGCCTTAATGAAAAACTGTTTTTT,CASARLNEKLFF
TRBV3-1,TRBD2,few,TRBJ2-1,TGTGCCAGCAGCTCCTTGGGACTACCCCGGGATGAGCAGTTCTTC,CASSSLGLPRDEQFF
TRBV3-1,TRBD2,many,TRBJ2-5,TGTGCCAGCAGACCCCCCGCTAGCGGGAGGGGACGAGAGACCCAGTACTTC,CASRPPASGRGRETQYF
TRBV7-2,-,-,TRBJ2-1,TGTGCCAGCAGCTTAGAGTCTAGCGGAGGGGGGGAGCAGTTCTTC,CASSLESSGGGEQFF
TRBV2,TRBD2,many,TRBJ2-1,TGTGCCACCTCGGGACTAGCGGGAGGGTCTCAGTTCTTC,CATSGLAGGSQFF
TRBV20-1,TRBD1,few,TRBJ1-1,TGCAGTGTTCAACAGGGGGCTGGTAACACTGAAGCTTTCTTT,CSVQQGAGNTEAFF
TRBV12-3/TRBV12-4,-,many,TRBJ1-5,TGTGCCAGCTGCTCTTGGGGGGGGGCTGAGCCCCAGCATTTT,CASCSWGGAEPQHF
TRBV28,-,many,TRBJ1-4,TGTGCCAGCAGCACGCCCGGGACCTCTAATGAAAAACTGTTTTTT,CASSTPGTSNEKLFF
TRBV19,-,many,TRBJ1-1,TGTGCCAGTGTGGCGAGAAGTCGGGGGAGCACTGAAGCTTTCTTT,CASVARSRGSTEAFF
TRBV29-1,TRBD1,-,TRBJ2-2,TGCAGCGTTGAAAGGGACAGGGGGCCCGGGGAGCTGTTTTTT,CSVERDRGPGELFF
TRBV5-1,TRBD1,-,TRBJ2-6,TGCGCCAGCAGCAGCGGGACAGGGGCCGGGGCCAACGTCCTGACTTTC,CASSSGTGAGANVLTF
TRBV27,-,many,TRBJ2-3,TGTGCCAGCAACCCAGGGGGGGGATTGGGGGATACGCAGTATTTT,CASNPGGGLGDTQYF
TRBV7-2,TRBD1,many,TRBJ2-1,TGTGCCAGCAGCTTGGACAGGGGGGGTGAGCAGTTCTTC,CASSLDRGGEQFF
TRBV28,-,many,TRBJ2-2,TGTGCCAGCAGTCCCTGGGACACGAACACCGGGGAGCTGTTTTTT,CASSPWDTNTGELFF
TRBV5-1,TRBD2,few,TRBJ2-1,TGCGCCAGCACATCCTCCGGGACTAGCCACAATGAGCAGTTCTTC,CASTSSGTSHNEQFF
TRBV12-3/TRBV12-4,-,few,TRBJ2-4,TGTGCCAGCAGCTGGGGAGGAAAAAACATTCAGTACTTC,CASSWGGKNIQYF
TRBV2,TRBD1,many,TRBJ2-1,TGTGCCAGCAGTGACTGGGACAGGGGGTCGGTAGCGCAGTTCTTC,CASSDWDRGSVAQFF
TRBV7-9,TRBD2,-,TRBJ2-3,TGTGCCAGCAGCAAGGGGACTAGCGGAATCACAGATACGCAGTATTTT,CASSKGTSGITDTQYF
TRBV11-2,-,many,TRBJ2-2,TGTGCCAGCAGCATTACCTGGTTAACCGGGGAGCTGTTTTTT,CASSITWLTGELFF
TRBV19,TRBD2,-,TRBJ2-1,TGTGCCAGTAGTATTCTGACTAGCGAGGTTTACAATGAGCAGTTCTTC,CASSILTSEVYNEQFF
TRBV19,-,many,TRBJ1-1,TGTGCCAGTAGTATAGACCCCAAAGTGGTGAACACTGAAGCTTTCTTT,CASSIDPKVVNTEAFF
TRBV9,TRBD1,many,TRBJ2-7,TGTGCCAGTGGACAGGGGGCTTCCTACGAGCAGTACTTC,CASGQGASYEQYF
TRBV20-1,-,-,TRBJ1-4,TGCAGTGCTAGGATGGGGTTTTATGAAAAACTGTTTTTT,CSARMGFYEKLFF
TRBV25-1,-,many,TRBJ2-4,TGTGCCAGCAGTGAAGGGGCAGGAACAGCCAAAAACATTCAGTACTTC,CASSEGAGTAKNIQYF
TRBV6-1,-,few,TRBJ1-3,TGTGCCAGCCGCGGGGGGGGGGCGTCTGGAAACACCATATATTTT,CASRGGGASGNTIYF
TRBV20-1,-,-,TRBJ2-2,TGCAGTGCTAGAGAAAGGGTGGTCGGGGAGCTGTTTTTT,CSARERVVGELFF
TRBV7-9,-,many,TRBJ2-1,TGTGCCAGCCGAGGGAGAACAGGAGACAATGAGCAGTTCTTC,CASRGRTGDNEQFF
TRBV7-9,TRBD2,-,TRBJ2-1,TGTGCCAGCAGCCAACCCGGGACTAGAGCCTACAATGAGCAGTTCTTC,CASSQPGTRAYNEQFF
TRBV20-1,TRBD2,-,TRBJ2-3,TGCAGTGCTAGTTTGTCTAGCGGGAGGGGAGATACGCAGTATTTT,CSASLSSGRGDTQYF